Given below is one T cell receptor beta chain in context. Its cognate antigen is unknown. Germline V gene lookup returns CDR1 MNHNS and CDR2 SASEGT. The CDR3 is 12 amino acids. V was clipped by 5 bases and J by 7 bases, with 9 bases between them. The entry originates in a study of cytomegalovirus exposure and HLA in healthy donors. Notes on the study in general: Reportedly, cytomegalovirus status was diagnosed with high sensitivity and specificity.

With 60 Vbeta and 13 Jbeta primers, the PCR was carried out. Profiling relied on immunoSEQ multiplex PCR, and the TCRdb table lists in-frame clones only, not all of them. The table lists 35,000 or so clones, 81% of them singletons, with about 9.3% in the top ten. Source material: PBMCs. The receptor was isolated from a woman aged 40-49 years in good health and CMV-seronegative. The V and J genes are TRBV6-1 and TRBJ1-5; D possibly corresponds to TRBD1 (5 bases). The CDR3 loop is CASSKGAQPQHF. DNA of the CDR3: TGTGCCAGCAGTAAAGGGGCACAGCCCCAGCATTTT.